This T cell receptor (beta chain) came from a study of blood T cell repertoires in COVID-19. Looking at the study overall: Samples of COVID-19 (acute and convalescent) were obtained from the United States, Italy and Spain. T cells, B-cell-depleted T cells, or PBMCs supplied cDNA or gDNA.

In the authors' methods: Amplification of reference gene primers provided the estimated nucleated cell counts. TCRdb keeps only in-frame clones here, not all; method: immunoSEQ multiplex PCR. The DNA gave D and trimming, while V, J and clone size come from that table. Here the sample spans approximately 260,000 clones, more than 80% being singletons. This clone appeared once. Germline assignment: CDR1 SGHRS and CDR2 YFSETQ. CDR3 length: 15 amino acids. V trimming: 0 bases; J trimming: 4 bases; junction bases outside the gene matches: 1. The rearrangement links TRBV5-1 to TRBJ2-5; TRBD2 aligns across 12 bases. The specimen sequenced was peripheral blood. The clonotype originates from a woman in her thirties or forties with acute or convalescent COVID-19. The CDR3 region has the DNA TGCGCCAGCAGCTTGGTGGGACTAGCGGGAGAGACCCAGTACTTC. Amino acid sequence: CASSLVGLAGETQYF.